This record concerns one T cell receptor (beta chain) sequence. The specificity of this receptor is unknown. Per-nucleotide qualities are absent, and no much larger clonotype sits a single base away. The CDR3 regions of human TCRbeta chains were analyzed by immunosequencing. Processing in the source paper ran as follows. Repertoire TCRs were checked for matches against a reference library of SARS-CoV-2-specific TCRs that had been generated using the MIRA antigen-specificity platform. Breadth meant the fraction of unique TCRs that were SARS-CoV-2-associated, whereas depth meant the fraction of total T cells that were SARS-CoV-2-associated. Using the MIRA data, each spike-specific TCR was assigned both to the spike region to which the TCR was reactive and to a CD4 or CD8 class. Log10-transformed breadth and depth values were compared by one-way ANOVA with Sidak's multiple comparisons tests. TCRdb obtained this table from immuneACCESS and retained in-frame rearrangements with V and J assigned. These tables miss some clones; where compared with another copy, unresolved V genes account for less than half of the shortfall, and the remainder is unexplained. V and J calls and clone size follow that table, whereas D and trimming were derived from the DNA. The sample records about 110,000 clones, roughly 87% of which are singletons. The ten most abundant clones make up roughly 5% of the sample.

The sample originates from a study of T cell responses to AZD1222 COVID-19 vaccine (dated by TCRdb to the early 2020s). Some background on the complete study: TCR sequencing covered 230 or so trial participants: approximately 200 given two doses of AZD1222 and some 25 given two doses of MenACWY control vaccine. Trial participants were enrolled by age into subgroups of 18-55, 56-69 and 70-plus years, and around 150, 28 and 57 TCR-sequenced participants, respectively, were included in these subgroups.

The sample's time point label, in plain terms: about 28 days (+/-7) after the second vaccine dose. AZD1222 recipients given second doses at about 4 weeks or at about 12 weeks were pooled, since spike-specific TCR depth and breadth were not found to differ between the two schedules. The vaccinee samples were drawn from two UK trials, COV001 and COV002, one of which was a single-blind randomized controlled phase 2/3 trial testing AZD1222 (ChAdOx1 nCoV-19) in healthy adults. Trial participant PBMC samples were collected at day 0 and day 28 after the second dose for TCRbeta chain sequencing. General study outcomes and caveats: Reportedly, close to half of the unique spike-specific TCRs recognized epitopes lying outside the regions that are mutated in the B.1.351 and B.1.1.7 variants. Because no day 14 peak-response samples were available, the repertoires could be characterized only after the peak T cell response. CD4 TCRs associated with the vaccine covered the entire spike protein, and the dominant responses were in regions 160-218 and 743-854. Participants were mostly white British and included more females than males, and it was suggested by the authors that clonal diversity may have been underestimated. Conclusions about previously exposed vaccinees are limited because only a handful of AZD1222 recipients were SARS-CoV-2 seropositive at baseline. After two AZD1222 doses, spike-specific TCR breadth and depth were significantly higher than at day 0 and than in MenACWY recipients. In the small 56-69-year group, the increase in depth fell short of significance, most likely because of low power.

The junction carries 10 bases between V and J, which are trimmed by 3 bases and 1 base respectively. The CDR3 numbers 14 residues from cysteine through phenylalanine. CDR3 DNA is the only sequence kept; it has 42 bases, read in frame from the first base. CDR1 and CDR2, per the germline V gene, are SGHTA and FQGNSA. The rearranged segments are TRBV7-2 and TRBJ2-7; matching of 6 bases hints at TRBD2 as the D gene. This receptor was obtained from an adult who received the AZD1222 COVID-19 vaccine. The sequences come from peripheral blood, collected 28 days after the second AZD1222 dose. In nucleotides, the sequence is TGTGCCAGCAGCTTCGGCGGAGGGTCCTACGAGCAGTACTTC. It encodes CASSFGGGSYEQYF.